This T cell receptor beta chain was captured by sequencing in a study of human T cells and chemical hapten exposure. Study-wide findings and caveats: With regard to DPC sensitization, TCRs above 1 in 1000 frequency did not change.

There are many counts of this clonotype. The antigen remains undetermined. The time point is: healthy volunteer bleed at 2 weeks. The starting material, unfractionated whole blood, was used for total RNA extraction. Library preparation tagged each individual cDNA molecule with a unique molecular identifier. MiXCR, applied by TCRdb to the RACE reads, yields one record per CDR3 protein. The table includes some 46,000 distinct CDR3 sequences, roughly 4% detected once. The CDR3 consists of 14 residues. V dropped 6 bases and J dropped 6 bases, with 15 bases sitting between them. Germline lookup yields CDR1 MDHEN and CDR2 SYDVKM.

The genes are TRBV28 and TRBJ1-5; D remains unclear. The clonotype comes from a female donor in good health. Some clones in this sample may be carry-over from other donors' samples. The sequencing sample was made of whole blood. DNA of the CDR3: TGTGCCAGCAGCCACCCCCCAGGATCTCAGCCCCAGCATTTT. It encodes CASSHPPGSQPQHF.